One T cell receptor (beta chain) is described in this entry. This sample is part of a study of response to subunit inactivated influenza vaccine. TCRdb passed the RT-PCR reads through MiXCR, listing each CDR3 protein once. The sample contains around 320,000 distinct CDR3 sequences, approximately 21% of which appear only once. CDR3 length equals 15 residues. Trimming stripped 1 base from V and 4 bases from J, with 14 bases between. Per germline, CDR1 SGHRS and CDR2 YFSETQ. This chain links TRBV5-1 with TRBJ1-2; tentative D call: TRBD1 (5 bases). This receptor was obtained from a man between 50 and 69 years old who received an inactivated influenza vaccine. The material sequenced was PBMCs from blood, taken 21 months after vaccination. This CDR3 is CASSLWAGRGYGYTF. CDR3 bases: TGCGCCAGCAGCTTGTGGGCAGGGCGAGGCTATGGCTACACCTTC.